The rows below give T cell receptor beta chains drawn from one sample of a study of T cell changes during pregnancy in multiple sclerosis. Sequencing was performed with immunoSEQ multiplex PCR; in TCRdb, only in-frame clones are kept and a portion is missing. The sample lists 50,000 to 60,000 clones; approximately 91% were seen once. The sequences come from CD4+ T cells from peripheral blood mononuclear cells, collected in the second trimester of pregnancy. The source is a female donor with multiple sclerosis, enrolled in a pregnancy study. Both conserved end residues are part of each CDR3. A D gene is named only where the DNA matches it firmly. The size of a clone is reported for some rows only, either as once, few or many, or as a class for expanded clones.

D	V	J	size	DNA	CDR3
-	TRBV19	TRBJ2-7	-	TGTGCCAGTAGTAAGGGTTGGGGACTGAAAGACCTCGAGCAGTACTTC	CASSKGWGLKDLEQYF
TRBD2	TRBV5-6	TRBJ2-3	-	TGTGCCAGCAGCTTCCTTAGCGGGCAGGCGGATACGCAGTATTTT	CASSFLSGQADTQYF
-	TRBV5-6	TRBJ1-1	once	TGTGCCAGCAGCTCGCTCGGTATAACTGAAGCTTTCTTT	CASSSLGITEAFF
TRBD1	TRBV6-5	TRBJ1-2	-	TGTGCCAGCAGTTACGCCAGGGGGCGGGAGGGCACCTTC	CASSYARGREGTF
TRBD1	TRBV14	TRBJ1-1	-	TGTGCCAGCAGCCAAGATGCCAGGGGGTCTTTCTTT	CASSQDARGSFF
TRBD1	TRBV7-2	TRBJ2-7	-	TGTGCCAGCAGCTACTCGAGGGACAGGTTCTCCTACGAGCAGTACTTC	CASSYSRDRFSYEQYF
TRBD1	TRBV11-2	TRBJ2-1	-	TGTGCCAGCAGCCACCAAGACAGGGGCGAGCAGTTCTTC	CASSHQDRGEQFF
TRBD2	TRBV5-4	TRBJ2-1	-	TGTGCCAGCAGCTCACCATCTAGCGGGGGGTCATACAATGAGCAGTTCTTC	CASSSPSSGGSYNEQFF
-	TRBV28	TRBJ2-2	-	TGTGCCAGCAGTTTAGGGGGGAAGGGCGGGGAGCTGTTTTTT	CASSLGGKGGELFF
TRBD2	TRBV6-6	TRBJ2-2	-	TGTGCCACCCGTAGCGGGAGGGCCGGAACCGGGGAGCTGTTTTTT	CATRSGRAGTGELFF
-	TRBV5-6	TRBJ2-2	-	TGTGCCAGCAGAAGATTAGATTCGAACACCGGGGAGCTGTTTTTT	CASRRLDSNTGELFF
TRBD2	TRBV10-1	TRBJ2-3	-	TGCGCCAGCAGCATCTCCGCCGGGACTAGCGGGGGCACAGATACGCAGTATTTT	CASSISAGTSGGTDTQYF
TRBD2	TRBV13	TRBJ2-3	-	TGTGCCAGCAGCTCCCGGGGCGGGAGCTCTAGCACAGATACGCAGTATTTT	CASSSRGGSSSTDTQYF
TRBD1	TRBV19	TRBJ2-1	-	TGTGCCAGTAGTATGTCGACAGGGGGTCTCGACAATGAGCAGTTCTTC	CASSMSTGGLDNEQFF
-	TRBV6-5	TRBJ1-1	-	TGTGCCAGCAGTTACTCGATTCGGGGAGATACTGAAGCTTTCTTT	CASSYSIRGDTEAFF
-	TRBV6-4	TRBJ2-2	-	TGTGCCAGCTCCACCAGCGGGCACACCGGGGAGCTGTTTTTT	CASSTSGHTGELFF
TRBD1	TRBV25-1	TRBJ1-2	-	TGTGCCAGCAGTGAACGGGACAGGGGGCAAGGCTACACCTTC	CASSERDRGQGYTF
-	TRBV2	TRBJ2-2	-	TGTGCCAGCAAGGGGTGGACCGGGGAGCTGTTTTTT	CASKGWTGELFF
-	TRBV15	TRBJ2-3	few	TGTGCCACCAGCAGAGATGAGAGGACATCGCAGTATTTT	CATSRDERTSQYF
-	TRBV30	TRBJ1-5	-	TGTGCCTGGAGTGTAGGGGGTGGCAATCAGCCCCAGCATTTT	CAWSVGGGNQPQHF
-	TRBV19	TRBJ2-3	-	TGTGCCAGTATCCCCATCTTCGGGGATACGCAGTATTTT	CASIPIFGDTQYF
-	TRBV6-5	TRBJ2-2	-	TGTGCCAGCAGTTACGGGCAGGCCGGGGAGCTGTTTTTT	CASSYGQAGELFF
TRBD1	TRBV6-1	TRBJ1-3	-	TGTGCCAGCAGTGATCTGGGGACAGGCTCCGGAAACACCATATATTTT	CASSDLGTGSGNTIYF
TRBD2	TRBV7-9	TRBJ2-1	-	TGTGCCAGCAGCTATCGCGGGGGGCTAGGGTTTCATGAGCAGTTCTTC	CASSYRGGLGFHEQFF
-	TRBV7-2	TRBJ1-1	-	TGTGCCAGCAGCGTAAACACTGAAGCTTTCTTT	CASSVNTEAFF
TRBD2	TRBV27	TRBJ2-7	-	TGTGCCAGCAGAGGACTAGCAGGAAACTACGAGCAGTACTTC	CASRGLAGNYEQYF
TRBD1	TRBV19	TRBJ2-7	-	TGTGCCAGTGTCGCTGGCGCAGGGGGTTTCGGCGAGCAGTACTTC	CASVAGAGGFGEQYF
TRBD1	TRBV9	TRBJ1-2	once	TGTGCCAGCAGCGGGACCACAGGGGGTGATGGCTACACCTTC	CASSGTTGGDGYTF
-	TRBV19	TRBJ1-5	-	TGTGCCAGTAGTATTACTCAGGGGCTTAATCAGCCCCAGCATTTT	CASSITQGLNQPQHF
-	TRBV28	TRBJ2-3	-	TGTGCCAGCAGTTATGGGGGGAGCACAGATACGCAGTATTTT	CASSYGGSTDTQYF
-	TRBV30	TRBJ1-2	-	TGTGCCTTCACTTCAGGCCCCTCTATCCATTATGGCTACACCTTC	CAFTSGPSIHYGYTF
TRBD2	TRBV18	TRBJ2-7	-	TGTGCCAGCTCACCAGCCCCTAGCGGCTACGAGCAGTACTTC	CASSPAPSGYEQYF
TRBD1	TRBV5-5	TRBJ2-5	-	TGTGCCAGCAGCTCCTCGACAGGGGGGCGAGAGACCCAGTACTTC	CASSSSTGGRETQYF
-	TRBV19	TRBJ1-2	once	TGTGCCAGTAGCCCGACAGCAGCTAACTATGGCTACACCTTC	CASSPTAANYGYTF
-	TRBV30	TRBJ1-2	-	TGTGCCTGGAGCAAAGGGACAAACTATGGCTACACCTTC	CAWSKGTNYGYTF
TRBD1	TRBV27	TRBJ1-2	-	TGTGCCAGCAGCCGGGACAGGGGGATCTATGGCTACACCTTC	CASSRDRGIYGYTF
TRBD1	TRBV18	TRBJ1-5	-	TGTGCCAGCTCATCACCGGGACAGGGGAAGGGTAGCAATCAGCCCCAGCATTTT	CASSSPGQGKGSNQPQHF
TRBD1	TRBV11-3	TRBJ1-2	once	TGTGCCAGCAGCGCCAGACAGGGGGGTTTGGAAAACACCTTC	CASSARQGGLENTF
TRBD2	TRBV6-1	TRBJ2-3	-	TGTGCCAGCAGTGAAGGGGGACTAGCGGGAGCCAACACAGATACGCAGTATTTT	CASSEGGLAGANTDTQYF
TRBD2	TRBV18	TRBJ2-1	-	TGTGCCAGCTCACTACGAGACCCGGGACTAGTGCGCCATGAGCAGTTCTTC	CASSLRDPGLVRHEQFF
-	TRBV19	TRBJ1-2	-	TGTGCCAGTGGCAACGTAGGCTACACCTTC	CASGNVGYTF
-	TRBV2	TRBJ2-1	-	TGTGCCAGCAGTGTTGGGCTAGCCCTTCTTGAGCAGTTCTTC	CASSVGLALLEQFF
TRBD2	TRBV30	TRBJ2-1	-	TGTGCCCGGGATCGCGGGGGGGCCGATGAGCAGTTCTTC	CARDRGGADEQFF
TRBD1	TRBV5-1	TRBJ1-5	-	TGCGCCAGCAGCTGTAAGACAGGGGTCGGGAGCAATCAGCCCCAGCATTTT	CASSCKTGVGSNQPQHF
-	TRBV5-6	TRBJ2-7	-	TGTGCCAGCAGCCGAGCAGACACACAGGTCTCCCCTAGAAACTTC	CASSRADTQVSPRNF
-	TRBV28	TRBJ1-2	-	TGTGCCAGCAGTCCCCCCGTCCCTTATGGCTACACCTTC	CASSPPVPYGYTF
-	TRBV7-9	TRBJ1-1	-	TGTGCCAGCAGCTCCGGGAGGGGGAACACTGAAGCTTTCTTT	CASSSGRGNTEAFF